This TCR beta chain was obtained from a study of blood T cell repertoires in COVID-19. Overall study context: Acute-phase and convalescent COVID-19 samples originated in the United States, Italy and Spain. T cells, B-cell-depleted T cells, or PBMCs supplied cDNA or gDNA.

Produced via immunoSEQ multiplex PCR; TCRdb's table is partial and in-frame only. In the table there are 70,000 to 95,000 clones, just under 85% of which are singletons. V lost 5 bases to trimming and J lost 7 bases; unmatched junction nucleotides: 10. Germline V gene data show CDR1 as KGHDR and CDR2 as SFDVKD. This CDR3 is built from 16 residues. This receptor was taken from an older man with active or convalescent COVID-19. Material for sequencing was peripheral blood. This chain uses TRBV24-1 with TRBJ1-4; 9 bases are a match to TRBD1. This CDR3 is CATSAPWGGQGEKLFF. CDR3 coding DNA: TGTGCCACCAGTGCCCCTTGGGGGGGACAGGGTGAAAAACTGTTTTTT.